The entry below describes one T cell receptor beta chain. Its antigen remains unidentified. Reverse transcription used around 500 ng RNA and constant-region primers for alpha and beta. Alpha and beta chain libraries were made separately by chain-specific third strand synthesis with multiplexing indices. One entry per CDR3 protein results from TCRdb running MiXCR on the 5' RACE reads. The sample lists some 13,000 distinct CDR3 sequences; 9% to 10% were seen once. The repertoire came from unfractionated whole blood and reflected all unsorted peripheral T cells. The CDR3 runs 14 residues. CDR1 is MDHEN and CDR2 is SYDVKM in the germline V gene. V dropped 10 bases and J dropped 1 base, with 16 bases sitting between them. These data are taken from a study of HIV-infected patients and healthy controls. Study results and caveats: CMV-associated CDR3s mostly grew nonsignificantly during therapy, while HIV-associated CDR3s declined significantly. Compared with controls, mean Gini indices were significantly raised in HIV-infected repertoires, possibly indicating oligoclonality. MAIT alpha-chain CDR3s were frequent in healthy controls, depleted in HIV+. Mean usage of eight alpha and eight beta V genes differed significantly in HIV-infected patients versus controls.

This chain joins TRBV28 and TRBJ1-1; D possibly corresponds to TRBD1 (6 bases). This TCR was recovered from an adult in good health. Sequenced material: blood. The CDR3 bases are TGTGCCACGAGGAACGGGACAAGGAACACTGAAGCTTTCTTT. Translating gives CATRNGTRNTEAFF.